Listed below are T cell receptor beta chains from one sample, sequenced in a study. TCRdb redid the calling of the 5' RACE reads with MiXCR, one entry per CDR3 protein. Among roughly 46,000 distinct CDR3 sequences listed, 28% were seen once. Material: naive CD4+ T cells sorted from blood. The receptor set was obtained from a female donor with breast cancer. CDR3s include the opening cysteine and the closing phenylalanine or tryptophan. D genes are given only for firm matches. Some rows mark clone size as missing; the rest say once, few, many or name a class of expanded clone.

clone size	D gene	V gene	J gene	CDR3 DNA	CDR3 protein
.	TRBD2	TRBV29-1	TRBJ2-3	TGCAGCGTGTGTGTTGCCTTTGGCGGGAGAGCAGATACGCAGTATTTT	CSVCVAFGGRADTQYF
few	.	TRBV18	TRBJ2-5	TGTGCCAGCTCACTTAAAGAGACCCAGTACTTC	CASSLKETQYF
once	TRBD1	TRBV7-6	TRBJ2-7	TGTGCCAGCAGCCCCCCGGGACAGGGGACCTCCTACGAGCAGTACTTC	CASSPPGQGTSYEQYF
many	.	TRBV29-1	TRBJ1-2	TGCAGCGTTTCCTGGGGCGATGGCTACACCTTC	CSVSWGDGYTF
few	.	TRBV28	TRBJ1-4	TGTGCCAGCAGTTTACAGGGGAAACTGTTTTTT	CASSLQGKLFF
.	TRBD1	TRBV20-1	TRBJ1-2	TGCAGTGCTGGGACAGGGGCTTTGGGCTATGGCTACACCTTC	CSAGTGALGYGYTF
few	.	TRBV15	TRBJ2-7	TGTGCCACCAGCAGCAACCCAGGACGAGGGACCGCCTACGAGCAGTACTTC	CATSSNPGRGTAYEQYF
many	.	TRBV4-1	TRBJ2-1	TGCGCCAGCAGGCAAGACGGGTCCCAGTACAATGAGCAGTTCTTC	CASRQDGSQYNEQFF
.	.	TRBV2	TRBJ2-2	TGTGCCAGCCACACTGCCGGGGGCTCCGGGGAGCTGTTTTTT	CASHTAGGSGELFF
.	.	TRBV7-9	TRBJ2-3	TGTGCCAGCAGCTTAGCGAGTCGCTCCACAGATACGCAGTATTTT	CASSLASRSTDTQYF
.	.	TRBV5-1	TRBJ2-7	TGCGCCAGCAGCTCCACTACTGCCGGTCTGTGGGACTCCTACGAGCAGTACTTC	CASSSTTAGLWDSYEQYF
.	TRBD2	TRBV9	TRBJ2-1	TGTGCCAGCAGCGTAGCCCGGGGGGAATACAATGAGCAGTTCTTC	CASSVARGEYNEQFF
.	TRBD1	TRBV27	TRBJ1-6	TGTGCCAGCAGTTTAAACGCCGGACAGGGGGCTTCACCCCTCCACTTT	CASSLNAGQGASPLHF
.	.	TRBV28	TRBJ2-7	TGTGCCAGCAGTTTAATGGGGACGGGGGAGCAGTACTTC	CASSLMGTGEQYF
.	.	TRBV6-1	TRBJ2-3	TGTGCCAGCATGGAACGGGGGCAAGCTGGTACGCAGTATTTT	CASMERGQAGTQYF
.	TRBD1	TRBV20-1	TRBJ2-7	TGCAGTGCTAGTCCCCGGGACAGGACCTACGAGCAGTACTTC	CSASPRDRTYEQYF
.	.	TRBV12-3/TRBV12-4	TRBJ2-5	TGTGCCAGCAGTTTATCAGGGGGAGGGCCGGGGGAGACCCAGTACTTC	CASSLSGGGPGETQYF
few	TRBD1	TRBV2	TRBJ2-2	TGTGCCAGCAACAGGGGCACCGGGGAGCTGTTTTTT	CASNRGTGELFF
.	.	TRBV20-1	TRBJ1-1	TGCAGTTTTCCCACAACAGGTCTTACTGAAGCTTTCTTT	CSFPTTGLTEAFF
.	TRBD1	TRBV7-3	TRBJ2-5	TGTGCCAGCAGCCAGACTGGGTCCAGGGGGGAGACCCAGTACTTC	CASSQTGSRGETQYF
.	.	TRBV21-1	TRBJ2-4	TGTGCCAGCAATGAGGGCATTCGGTACTTC	CASNEGIRYF
few	.	TRBV7-9	TRBJ2-3	TGTGCCAGCAGCTTAGCGGGGGGCCGGGCAGATACGCAGTATTTT	CASSLAGGRADTQYF
.	.	TRBV5-1	TRBJ2-5	TGCGCCAGCAGCTTGACGGCAGCGCAAGAGACCCAGTACTTC	CASSLTAAQETQYF
.	.	TRBV7-9	TRBJ1-2	TGTGCCAGCAGCTTAAGGGGACGGCCTAACTATGGCTACACCTTC	CASSLRGRPNYGYTF
few	.	TRBV5-1	TRBJ1-5	TGCGCCAGCAGCTTGGGGCAGCAAAATCAGCCCCAGCATTTT	CASSLGQQNQPQHF
few	.	TRBV4-3	TRBJ2-3	TGCGCCAGCAGCCAAGATTTAGGGGACTCCGATACGCAGTATTTT	CASSQDLGDSDTQYF
.	TRBD2	TRBV6-1	TRBJ2-3	TGTGCCAGCAGTGAATGGACGATCGGGGGGGTCACAGATACGCAGTATTTT	CASSEWTIGGVTDTQYF
.	.	TRBV27	TRBJ2-7	TGTGCCAGCAGGGATGCGGACCGCTCCTACGAGCAGTACTTC	CASRDADRSYEQYF
.	.	TRBV28	TRBJ1-2	TGTGCCAGCACCCCCCAGGGTACAGAGGGATACTATGGCTACACCTTC	CASTPQGTEGYYGYTF
.	.	TRBV6-6	TRBJ1-1	TGTGCCAGCAGTTACCCCGGACACTTAATGAACACTGAAGCTTTCTTT	CASSYPGHLMNTEAFF
.	TRBD2	TRBV4-3	TRBJ2-1	TGTGCCAGCAGCCAGACCGGGACTAGCAGTTACAATGAGCAGTTCTTC	CASSQTGTSSYNEQFF
few	.	TRBV6-2/TRBV6-3	TRBJ1-6	TGTGCCAGCTACGGGGGTAATAATTCACCCCTCCACTTT	CASYGGNNSPLHF
few	.	TRBV3-1	TRBJ2-3	TGTGCCAGCAGCCTGGACGTGGGGTACACAGATACGCAGTATTTT	CASSLDVGYTDTQYF
.	TRBD2	TRBV4-1	TRBJ2-1	TGCGCCAGCAGCCAGGTAGATATGGGACTAGCGGCGGCCAATGAGCAGTTCTTC	CASSQVDMGLAAANEQFF
.	TRBD2	TRBV7-6	TRBJ2-1	TGTGCCAGCAGCTTAGGTGGTCTAGCGGGGCATAATGAGCAGTTCTTC	CASSLGGLAGHNEQFF
.	.	TRBV4-1	TRBJ1-5	TGCGCCAGCAGCCAAGAACCCGGCTCACCCCAGCATTTT	CASSQEPGSPQHF
.	TRBD1	TRBV12-3/TRBV12-4	TRBJ2-7	TGTGCCAGCAGTGCCGGGACAGGTCCCTACGAGCAGTACTTC	CASSAGTGPYEQYF
few	.	TRBV3-1	TRBJ2-6	TGTGCCAGCGGAACCCGGGGCGCTGGGGCCAACGTCCTGACTTTC	CASGTRGAGANVLTF
.	.	TRBV24-1	TRBJ2-7	TGTGCCACCAGTGGCGACAGCTCCTACGAGCAGTACTTC	CATSGDSSYEQYF
.	.	TRBV7-2	TRBJ1-3	TGTGCCAGCAGCTTAAACGGTGGGGACACCATATATTTT	CASSLNGGDTIYF
.	.	TRBV28	TRBJ1-4	TGTGCCAGCCTTAGCCAGGGTTTCGCTAATGAAAAACTGTTTTTT	CASLSQGFANEKLFF
few	TRBD2	TRBV6-2/TRBV6-3	TRBJ2-1	TGTGCCAGCAGACGACTAGCGGGACCTTACAATGAGCAGTTCTTC	CASRRLAGPYNEQFF
few	TRBD1	TRBV9	TRBJ2-1	TGTGCCAGCAGCGTTGGGACAGGGGGCGAAAATGAGCAGTTCTTC	CASSVGTGGENEQFF
.	.	TRBV6-6	TRBJ2-1	TGTGCCAGCGGGGGGTCGGGGTACAATGAGCAGTTCTTC	CASGGSGYNEQFF
.	TRBD2	TRBV29-1	TRBJ2-1	TGCAGCGGTCTAGCGGGTTACAATGAGCAGTTCTTC	CSGLAGYNEQFF
.	.	TRBV5-1	TRBJ2-7	TGCGCCAGCAGCTCGACCTACGGGCAGTACTTC	CASSSTYGQYF
few	.	TRBV6-5	TRBJ1-5	TGTGCCAGCAGTTCCCTGGATTTTAATCAGCCCCAGCATTTT	CASSSLDFNQPQHF